This T cell receptor (beta chain) stems from a study of blood T cell repertoires in COVID-19. About the research overall: The analysed material was cDNA or gDNA that came from T cells, B-cell-depleted T cells, or PBMCs.

Authors' data handling: Amplification of reference gene primers was used by the study to estimate nucleated cell counts. Sequenced by immunoSEQ multiplex PCR; TCRdb stores in-frame clones only, minus some. V and J calls and clone size are given by that table; D and trimming were obtained from the DNA. The sample comprises 110,000 or so clones, more than 80% of which are singletons, and about 8.5% rests with the top ten. This CDR3 comprises 13 residues. Germline V CDR1 and CDR2: MNHEY, SVGAGI. V lost 0 bases and J 6 bases, leaving 8 bases between the germline ends. The chain combines TRBV6-5 with TRBJ1-2, with no clear D. The sequenced material came from peripheral blood. The clonotype comes from a woman aged 40 to 49 with acute or convalescent COVID-19. The CDR3 protein is CASSYSIANGYTF. CDR3 nucleotides: TGTGCCAGCAGTTACTCGATAGCTAATGGCTACACCTTC.